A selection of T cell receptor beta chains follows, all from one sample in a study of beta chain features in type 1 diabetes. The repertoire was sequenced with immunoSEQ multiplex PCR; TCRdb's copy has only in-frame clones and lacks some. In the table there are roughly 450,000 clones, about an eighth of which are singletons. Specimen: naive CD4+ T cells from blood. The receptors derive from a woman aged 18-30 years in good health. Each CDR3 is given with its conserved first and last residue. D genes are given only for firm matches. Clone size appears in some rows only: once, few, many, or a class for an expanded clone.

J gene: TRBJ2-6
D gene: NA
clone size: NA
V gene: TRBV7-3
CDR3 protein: CASSLITTLSGANVLTF
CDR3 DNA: TGTGCCAGCAGCTTAATTACAACCCTCTCTGGGGCCAACGTCCTGACTTTC

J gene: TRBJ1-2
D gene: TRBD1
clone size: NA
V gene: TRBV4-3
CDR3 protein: CASSRKGPGQGTNYGYTF
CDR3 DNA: TGCGCCAGCAGCCGCAAAGGACCGGGACAGGGGACTAACTATGGCTACACCTTC

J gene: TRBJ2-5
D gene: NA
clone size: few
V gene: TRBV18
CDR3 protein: CASSPPAGRETQYF
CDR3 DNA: TGTGCCAGCTCACCACCGGCCGGTCGGGAGACCCAGTACTTC

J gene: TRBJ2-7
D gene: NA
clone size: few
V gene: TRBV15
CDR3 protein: CATSLHRDKLYEQYF
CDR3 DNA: TGTGCCACCAGCCTCCACCGGGACAAACTATACGAGCAGTACTTC

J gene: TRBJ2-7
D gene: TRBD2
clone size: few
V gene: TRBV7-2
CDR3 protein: CASSSPSGDEQYF
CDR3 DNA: TGTGCCAGCAGCTCTCCTAGCGGCGACGAGCAGTACTTC

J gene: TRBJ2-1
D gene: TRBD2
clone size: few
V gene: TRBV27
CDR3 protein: CASSLSLRGRDEQFF
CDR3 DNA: TGTGCCAGCAGTTTAAGTTTGAGAGGGAGGGATGAGCAGTTCTTC

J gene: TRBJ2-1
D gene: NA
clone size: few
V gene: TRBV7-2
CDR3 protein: CASSSGWGLGRNNEQFF
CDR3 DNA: TGTGCCAGCAGCTCAGGGTGGGGGCTTGGTAGGAACAATGAGCAGTTCTTC

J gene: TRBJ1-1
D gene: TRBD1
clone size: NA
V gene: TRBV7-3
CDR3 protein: CASSPGGLQGTEAFF
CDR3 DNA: TGTGCCAGCAGCCCAGGGGGACTCCAAGGTACTGAAGCTTTCTTT

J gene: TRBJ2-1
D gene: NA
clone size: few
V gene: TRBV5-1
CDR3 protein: CASSSRGLGLAYNEQFF
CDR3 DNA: TGCGCCAGCAGCTCCCGAGGATTGGGCCTAGCCTACAATGAGCAGTTCTTC

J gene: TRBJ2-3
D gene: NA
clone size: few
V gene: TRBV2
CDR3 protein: CASNIYSTDTQYF
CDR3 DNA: TGTGCCAGCAACATTTATAGCACAGATACGCAGTATTTT

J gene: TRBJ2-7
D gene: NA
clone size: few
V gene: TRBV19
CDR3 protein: CASSIDGRGYEQYF
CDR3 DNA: TGTGCCAGTAGTATTGACGGGAGAGGGTACGAGCAGTACTTC

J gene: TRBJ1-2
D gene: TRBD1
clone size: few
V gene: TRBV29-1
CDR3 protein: CSAGQGVYGYTF
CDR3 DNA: TGCAGCGCAGGACAGGGAGTCTATGGCTACACCTTC

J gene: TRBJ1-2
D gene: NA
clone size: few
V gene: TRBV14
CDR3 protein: CASSQEGSYGYTF
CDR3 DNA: TGTGCCAGCAGCCAAGAGGGTAGCTATGGCTACACCTTC

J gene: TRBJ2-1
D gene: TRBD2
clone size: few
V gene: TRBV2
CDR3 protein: CASRTSGDNEQFF
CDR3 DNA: TGTGCCAGCAGGACTAGCGGAGACAATGAGCAGTTCTTC

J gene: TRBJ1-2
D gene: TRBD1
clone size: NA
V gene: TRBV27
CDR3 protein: CASSFFPPGQTGYGYTF
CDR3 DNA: TGTGCCAGCAGTTTCTTCCCTCCGGGACAGACTGGCTATGGCTACACCTTC

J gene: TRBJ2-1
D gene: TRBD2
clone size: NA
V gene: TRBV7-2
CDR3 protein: CASSPHSGGINNEQFF
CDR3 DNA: TGTGCCAGCAGCCCTCACTCGGGAGGAATTAACAATGAGCAGTTCTTC

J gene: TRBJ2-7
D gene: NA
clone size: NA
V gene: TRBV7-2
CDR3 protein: CASSQYYEQYF
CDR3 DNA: TGTGCCAGCAGCCAATATTACGAGCAGTACTTC

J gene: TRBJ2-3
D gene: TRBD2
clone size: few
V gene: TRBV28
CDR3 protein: CASSLRTSGDTDTQYF
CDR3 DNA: TGTGCCAGCAGTTTACGGACTAGCGGGGATACAGATACGCAGTATTTT

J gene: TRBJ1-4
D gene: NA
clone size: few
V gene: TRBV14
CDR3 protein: CASSQERREKLFF
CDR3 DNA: TGTGCCAGCAGCCAAGAGCGCCGGGAAAAACTGTTTTTT

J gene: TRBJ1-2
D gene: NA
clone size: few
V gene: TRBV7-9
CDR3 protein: CASSSGVSYGYTF
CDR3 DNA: TGTGCCAGCAGCTCCGGGGTGAGCTATGGCTACACCTTC

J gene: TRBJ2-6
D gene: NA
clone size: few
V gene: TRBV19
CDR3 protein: CASSTQGTGANVLTF
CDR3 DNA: TGTGCCAGTAGTACTCAGGGGACCGGGGCCAACGTCCTGACTTTC

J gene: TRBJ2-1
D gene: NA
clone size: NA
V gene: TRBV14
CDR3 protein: CASSQRRAPSYNEQFF
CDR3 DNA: TGTGCCAGCAGCCAAAGGAGGGCGCCGTCCTACAATGAGCAGTTCTTC

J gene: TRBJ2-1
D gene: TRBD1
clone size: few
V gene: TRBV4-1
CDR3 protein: CASSRPVDRGNEQFF
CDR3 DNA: TGCGCCAGCAGCCGGCCGGTGGACAGGGGAAATGAGCAGTTCTTC

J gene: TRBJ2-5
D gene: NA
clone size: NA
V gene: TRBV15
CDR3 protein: CATCKPPEETQYF
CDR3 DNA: TGTGCCACCTGCAAGCCTCCAGAAGAGACCCAGTACTTC

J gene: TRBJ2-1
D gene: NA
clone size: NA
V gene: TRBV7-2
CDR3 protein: CASSTILGDEQFF
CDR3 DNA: TGTGCCAGCAGCACAATCCTAGGCGATGAGCAGTTCTTC

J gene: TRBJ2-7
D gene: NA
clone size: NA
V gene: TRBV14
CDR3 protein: CASSQAVYPSREQYF
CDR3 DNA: TGTGCCAGCAGCCAAGCCGTCTATCCCTCTAGGGAGCAGTACTTC

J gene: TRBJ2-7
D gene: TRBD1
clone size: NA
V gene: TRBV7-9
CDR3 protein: CASSLSGQGGEQYF
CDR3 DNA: TGTGCCAGCAGCCTATCCGGACAGGGAGGCGAGCAGTACTTC

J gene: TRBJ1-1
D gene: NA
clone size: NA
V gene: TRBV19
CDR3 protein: CASKSTAGGTEAFF
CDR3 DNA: TGTGCCAGTAAGAGCACCGCAGGAGGGACTGAAGCTTTCTTT

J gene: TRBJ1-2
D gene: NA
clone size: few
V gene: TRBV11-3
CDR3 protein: CASSGNGYTF
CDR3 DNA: TGTGCCAGCAGCGGTAATGGCTACACCTTC

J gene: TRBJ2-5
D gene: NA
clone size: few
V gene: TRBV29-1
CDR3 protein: CSVVFYQETQYF
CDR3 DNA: TGCAGCGTTGTTTTCTACCAAGAGACCCAGTACTTC

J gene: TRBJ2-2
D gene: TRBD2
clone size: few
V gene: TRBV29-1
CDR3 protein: CSVATGGVAGELFF
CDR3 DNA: TGCAGCGTTGCAACGGGAGGAGTGGCCGGGGAGCTGTTTTTT

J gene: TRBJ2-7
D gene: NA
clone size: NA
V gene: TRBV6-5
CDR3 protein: CASSYGRFYEQYF
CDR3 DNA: TGTGCCAGCAGTTATGGGAGGTTCTACGAGCAGTACTTC

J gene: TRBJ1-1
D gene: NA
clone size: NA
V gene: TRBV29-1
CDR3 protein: CSVEDERNTEAFF
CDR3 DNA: TGCAGCGTTGAAGATGAAAGGAACACTGAAGCTTTCTTT

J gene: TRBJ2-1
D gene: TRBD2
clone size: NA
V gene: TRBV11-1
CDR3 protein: CASSPLADYNEQFF
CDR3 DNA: TGTGCCAGCAGTCCACTAGCGGACTACAATGAGCAGTTCTTC

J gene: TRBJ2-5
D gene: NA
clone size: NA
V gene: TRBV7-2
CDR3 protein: CASSHRGGIRETQYF
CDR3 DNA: TGTGCCAGCAGCCACCGAGGGGGGATTCGGGAGACCCAGTACTTC

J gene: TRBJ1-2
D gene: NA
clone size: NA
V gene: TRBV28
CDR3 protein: CASSLTSGGYTF
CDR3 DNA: TGTGCCAGCAGTTTAACATCGGGTGGCTACACCTTC

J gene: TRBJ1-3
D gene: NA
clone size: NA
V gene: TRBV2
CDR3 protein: CATGIGVGNTIYF
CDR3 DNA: TGTGCCACCGGGATAGGGGTCGGAAACACCATATATTTT

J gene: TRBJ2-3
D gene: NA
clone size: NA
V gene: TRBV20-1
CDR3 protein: CSARPSDTQYF
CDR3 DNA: TGCAGTGCTAGGCCGTCAGATACGCAGTATTTT

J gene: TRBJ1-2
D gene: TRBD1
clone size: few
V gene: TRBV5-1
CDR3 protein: CASSTRTGLNYGYTF
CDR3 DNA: TGCGCCAGCAGCACAAGGACAGGATTGAACTATGGCTACACCTTC

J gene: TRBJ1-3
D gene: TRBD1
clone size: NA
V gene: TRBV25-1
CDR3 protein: CASSIGTVGNTIYF
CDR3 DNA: TGTGCCAGCAGTATCGGGACAGTTGGAAACACCATATATTTT

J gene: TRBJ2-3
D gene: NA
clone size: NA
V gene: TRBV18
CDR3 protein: CASSPIGDTQYF
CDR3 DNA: TGTGCCAGCTCACCTATTGGAGATACGCAGTATTTT

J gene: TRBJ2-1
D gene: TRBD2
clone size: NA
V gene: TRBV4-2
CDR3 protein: CASSQEPSGGPNEQFF
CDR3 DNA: TGTGCCAGCAGCCAAGAGCCTAGCGGCGGGCCTAATGAGCAGTTCTTC

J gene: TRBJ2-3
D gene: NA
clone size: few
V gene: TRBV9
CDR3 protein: CASSVVGDTQYF
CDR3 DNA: TGTGCCAGCAGCGTAGTTGGAGATACGCAGTATTTT

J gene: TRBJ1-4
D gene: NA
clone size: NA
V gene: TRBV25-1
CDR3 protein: CASIGYREKLFF
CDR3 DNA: TGTGCCAGCATCGGATATCGTGAAAAACTGTTTTTT

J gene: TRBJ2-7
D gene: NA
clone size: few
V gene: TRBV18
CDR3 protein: CASSPPGPYYEQYF
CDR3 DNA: TGTGCCAGCTCACCACCCGGGCCCTACTACGAGCAGTACTTC

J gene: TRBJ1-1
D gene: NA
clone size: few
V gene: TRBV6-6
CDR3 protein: CASSYEGSTEAFF
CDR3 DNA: TGTGCCAGCAGTTACGAGGGGAGCACTGAAGCTTTCTTT

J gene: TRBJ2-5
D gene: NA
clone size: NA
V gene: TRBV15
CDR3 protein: CATSRNVPETQYF
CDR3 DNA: TGTGCCACCAGCAGAAATGTACCAGAGACCCAGTACTTC

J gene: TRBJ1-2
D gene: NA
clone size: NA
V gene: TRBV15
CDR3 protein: CATSWPSNYGYTF
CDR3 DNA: TGTGCCACCAGTTGGCCCTCTAACTATGGCTACACCTTC

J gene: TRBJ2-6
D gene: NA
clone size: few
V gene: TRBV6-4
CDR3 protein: CASRPRVGANVLTF
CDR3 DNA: TGTGCCAGCAGACCCAGGGTTGGGGCCAACGTCCTGACTTTC

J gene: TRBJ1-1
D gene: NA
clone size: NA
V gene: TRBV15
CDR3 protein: CATSRVGGTAFF
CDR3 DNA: TGTGCCACCAGCAGAGTTGGGGGCACCGCTTTCTTT

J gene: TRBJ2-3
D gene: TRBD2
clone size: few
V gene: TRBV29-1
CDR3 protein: CSAGGAFGTDTQYF
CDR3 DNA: TGCAGCGCCGGGGGGGCGTTTGGGACAGATACGCAGTATTTT

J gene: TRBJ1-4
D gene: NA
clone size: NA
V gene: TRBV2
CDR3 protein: CASSRQPYEKLFF
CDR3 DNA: TGTGCCAGCAGTCGACAGCCGTATGAAAAACTGTTTTTT

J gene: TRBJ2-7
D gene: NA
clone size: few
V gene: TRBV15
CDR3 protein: CATSRDQPKEHSYEQYF
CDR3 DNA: TGTGCCACCAGCAGAGATCAGCCTAAGGAGCACTCCTACGAGCAGTACTTC

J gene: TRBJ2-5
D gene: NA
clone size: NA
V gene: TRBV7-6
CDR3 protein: CASSLGPPESQYF
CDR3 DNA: TGTGCCAGCAGCTTAGGTCCTCCCGAGTCCCAGTACTTC

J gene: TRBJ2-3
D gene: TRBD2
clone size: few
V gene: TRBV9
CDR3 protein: CASSVAPASGSTDTQYF
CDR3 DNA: TGTGCCAGCAGCGTAGCCCCCGCTAGCGGTAGCACAGATACGCAGTATTTT

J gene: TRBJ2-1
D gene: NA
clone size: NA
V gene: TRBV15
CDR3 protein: CATSRENGLGVNEQFF
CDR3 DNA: TGTGCCACCAGCAGAGAGAACGGCCTTGGGGTCAATGAGCAGTTCTTC

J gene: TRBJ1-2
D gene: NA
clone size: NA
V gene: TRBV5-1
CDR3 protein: CASSRSSGTYGYTF
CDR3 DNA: TGCGCCAGCAGCCGATCTTCAGGGACCTATGGCTACACCTTC

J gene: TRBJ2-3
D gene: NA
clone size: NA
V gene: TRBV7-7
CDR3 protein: CASSFFGEDTQYF
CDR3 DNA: NA

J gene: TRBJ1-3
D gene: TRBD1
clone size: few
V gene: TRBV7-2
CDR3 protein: CASRPTGLGGNTIYF
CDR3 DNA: TGTGCCAGCAGACCGACAGGGCTTGGTGGAAACACCATATATTTT